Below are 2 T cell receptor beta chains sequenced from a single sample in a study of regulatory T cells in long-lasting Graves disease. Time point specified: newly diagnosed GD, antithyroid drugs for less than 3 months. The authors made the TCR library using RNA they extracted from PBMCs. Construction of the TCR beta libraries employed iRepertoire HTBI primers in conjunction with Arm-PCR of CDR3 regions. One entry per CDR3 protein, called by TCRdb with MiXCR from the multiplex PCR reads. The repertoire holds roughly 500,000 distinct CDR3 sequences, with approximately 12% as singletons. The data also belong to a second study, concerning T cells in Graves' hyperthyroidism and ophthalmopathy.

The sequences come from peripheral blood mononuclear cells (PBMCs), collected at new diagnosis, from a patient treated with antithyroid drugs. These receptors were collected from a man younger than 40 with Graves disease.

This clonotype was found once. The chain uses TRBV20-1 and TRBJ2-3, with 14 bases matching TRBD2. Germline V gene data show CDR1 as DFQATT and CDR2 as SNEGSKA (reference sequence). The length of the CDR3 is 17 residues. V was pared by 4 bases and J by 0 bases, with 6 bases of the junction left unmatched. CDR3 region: CSATRGLAGDSTDTQYF. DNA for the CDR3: TGCAGTGCTACCCGGGGACTAGCGGGAGATAGCACAGATACGCAGTATTTT.

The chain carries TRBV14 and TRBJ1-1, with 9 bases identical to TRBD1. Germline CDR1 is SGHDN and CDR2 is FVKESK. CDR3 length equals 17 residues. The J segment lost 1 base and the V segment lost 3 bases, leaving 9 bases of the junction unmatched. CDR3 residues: CASSQAYRGRRNTEAFF. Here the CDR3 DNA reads TGTGCCAGCAGCCAGGCCTACAGGGGGCGAAGGAACACTGAAGCTTTCTTT.